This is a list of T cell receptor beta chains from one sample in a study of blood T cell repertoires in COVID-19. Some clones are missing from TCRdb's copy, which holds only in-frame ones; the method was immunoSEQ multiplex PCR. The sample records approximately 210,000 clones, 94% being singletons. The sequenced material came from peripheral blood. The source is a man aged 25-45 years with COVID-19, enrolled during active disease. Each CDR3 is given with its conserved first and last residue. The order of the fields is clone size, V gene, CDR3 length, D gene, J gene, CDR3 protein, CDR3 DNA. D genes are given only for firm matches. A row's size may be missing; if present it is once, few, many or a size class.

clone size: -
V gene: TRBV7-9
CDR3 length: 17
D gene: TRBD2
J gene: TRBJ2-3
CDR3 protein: CASSSAPGLKGGDTQYF
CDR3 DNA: TGTGCCAGCAGCTCTGCACCGGGACTAAAGGGAGGAGATACGCAGTATTTT

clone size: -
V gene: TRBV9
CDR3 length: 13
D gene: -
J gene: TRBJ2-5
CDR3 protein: CASRAQPQETQYF
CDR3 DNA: TGTGCCAGCAGGGCTCAACCACAAGAGACCCAGTACTTC

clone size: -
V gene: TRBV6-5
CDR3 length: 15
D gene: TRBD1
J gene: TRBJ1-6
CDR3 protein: CASRDLTGGSSPLHF
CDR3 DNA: TGTGCCAGCAGGGACCTAACAGGGGGCAGTTCACCCCTCCACTTT

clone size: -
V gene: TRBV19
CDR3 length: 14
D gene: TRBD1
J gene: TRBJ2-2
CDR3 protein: CASSIRRGSGELFF
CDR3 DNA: TGTGCCAGTAGTATACGCAGGGGGTCCGGGGAGCTGTTTTTT

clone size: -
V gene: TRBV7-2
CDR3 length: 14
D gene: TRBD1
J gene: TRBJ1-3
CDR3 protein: CASSSGQGGNTIYF
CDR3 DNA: TGTGCCAGCAGCTCCGGACAGGGGGGAAACACCATATATTTT

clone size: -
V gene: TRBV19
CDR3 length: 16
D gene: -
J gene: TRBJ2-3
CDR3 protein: CASSFASGGATDTQYF
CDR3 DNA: TGTGCCAGTAGTTTCGCCTCCGGTGGGGCCACAGATACGCAGTATTTT

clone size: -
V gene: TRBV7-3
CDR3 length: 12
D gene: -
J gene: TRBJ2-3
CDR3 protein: CASSFGSDTQYF
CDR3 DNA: TGTGCCAGCAGCTTCGGGTCGGATACGCAGTATTTT

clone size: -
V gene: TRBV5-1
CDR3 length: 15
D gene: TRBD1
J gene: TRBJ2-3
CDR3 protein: CASSGTGYRTDTQYF
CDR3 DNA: TGCGCCAGCAGCGGGACAGGTTACCGCACAGATACGCAGTATTTT

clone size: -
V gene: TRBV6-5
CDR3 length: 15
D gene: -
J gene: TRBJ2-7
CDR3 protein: CASTLGGDRSYEQYF
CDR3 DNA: TGTGCCAGCACCCTAGGGGGGGATCGGTCCTACGAGCAGTACTTC

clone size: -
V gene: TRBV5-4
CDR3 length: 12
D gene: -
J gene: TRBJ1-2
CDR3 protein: CASSLDSYGYTF
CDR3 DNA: TGTGCCAGCAGCCTGGACAGCTATGGCTACACCTTC

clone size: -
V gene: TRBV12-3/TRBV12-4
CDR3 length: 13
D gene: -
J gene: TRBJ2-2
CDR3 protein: CASSLLGGGELFF
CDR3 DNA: TGTGCCAGCAGTTTACTAGGAGGCGGGGAGCTGTTTTTT

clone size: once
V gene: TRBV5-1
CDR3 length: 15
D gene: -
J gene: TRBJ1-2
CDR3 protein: CASSLDVPEGYGYTF
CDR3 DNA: TGCGCCAGCAGCTTGGATGTCCCGGAGGGGTATGGCTACACCTTC

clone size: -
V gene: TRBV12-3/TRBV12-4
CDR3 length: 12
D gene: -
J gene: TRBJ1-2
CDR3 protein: CASSLDGYGYTF
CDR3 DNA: TGTGCCAGCAGTTTAGACGGCTATGGCTACACCTTC

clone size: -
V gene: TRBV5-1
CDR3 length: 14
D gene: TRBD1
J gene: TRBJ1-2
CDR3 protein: CASSHGQGPYGYTF
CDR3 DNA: TGCGCCAGCAGCCATGGACAGGGACCCTATGGCTACACCTTC

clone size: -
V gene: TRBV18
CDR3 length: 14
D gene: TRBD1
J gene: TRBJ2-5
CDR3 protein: CASSPRGPQETQYF
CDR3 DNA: TGTGCCAGCTCACCCAGGGGGCCCCAAGAGACCCAGTACTTC

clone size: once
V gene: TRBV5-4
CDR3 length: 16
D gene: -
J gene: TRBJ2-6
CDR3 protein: CASSLVQGSGANVLTF
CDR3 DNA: TGTGCCAGCAGCTTGGTTCAGGGGTCTGGGGCCAACGTCCTGACTTTC

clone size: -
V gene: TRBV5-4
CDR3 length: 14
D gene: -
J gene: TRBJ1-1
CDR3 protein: CASSLGGVGTEAFF
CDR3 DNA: TGTGCCAGCAGCTTAGGAGGGGTTGGGACTGAAGCTTTCTTT

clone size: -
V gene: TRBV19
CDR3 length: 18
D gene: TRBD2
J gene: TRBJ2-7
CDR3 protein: CASSDGLAGGRESYEQYF
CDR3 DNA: TGTGCCAGTAGTGACGGACTAGCGGGGGGGAGAGAGTCCTACGAGCAGTACTTC

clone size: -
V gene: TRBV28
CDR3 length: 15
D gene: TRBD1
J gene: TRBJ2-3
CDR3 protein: CASILGTGGPDTQYF
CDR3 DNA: TGTGCCAGCATCCTAGGGACAGGGGGCCCAGATACGCAGTATTTT

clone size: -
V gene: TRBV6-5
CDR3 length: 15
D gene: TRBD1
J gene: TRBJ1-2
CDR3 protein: CASMRRGLGLYGYTF
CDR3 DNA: TGTGCCAGCATGAGAAGGGGGCTTGGTCTATATGGCTACACCTTC

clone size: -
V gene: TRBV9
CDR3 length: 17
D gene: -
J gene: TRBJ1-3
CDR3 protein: CASSVDPGESSGNTIYF
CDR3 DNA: TGTGCCAGCAGCGTAGATCCAGGGGAAAGCTCTGGAAACACCATATATTTT

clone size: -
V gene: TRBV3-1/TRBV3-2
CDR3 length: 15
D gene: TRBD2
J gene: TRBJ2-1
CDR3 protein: CASSQDRGGRSEQFF
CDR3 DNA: TGTGCCAGCAGCCAAGATCGGGGGGGCCGTAGTGAGCAGTTCTTC

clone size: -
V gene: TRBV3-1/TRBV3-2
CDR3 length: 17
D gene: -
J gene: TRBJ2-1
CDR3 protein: CASSQASQALSYNEQFF
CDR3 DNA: TGTGCCAGCAGCCAAGCATCCCAGGCGCTCTCCTACAATGAGCAGTTCTTC

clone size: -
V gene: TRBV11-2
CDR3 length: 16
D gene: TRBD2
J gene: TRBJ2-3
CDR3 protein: CASSPVVAGSTDTQYF
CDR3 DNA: TGTGCCAGCAGCCCAGTCGTAGCGGGGAGCACAGATACGCAGTATTTT

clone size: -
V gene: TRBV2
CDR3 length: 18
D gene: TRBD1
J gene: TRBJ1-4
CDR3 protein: CASSPSWTGGRTNEKLFF
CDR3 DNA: TGTGCCAGCAGTCCTTCTTGGACAGGGGGAAGGACTAATGAAAAACTGTTTTTT

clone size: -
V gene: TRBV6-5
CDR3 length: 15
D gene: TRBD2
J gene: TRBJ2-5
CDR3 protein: CASSLDLAGKETQYF
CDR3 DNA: TGTGCCAGCAGCCTAGATCTAGCGGGTAAAGAGACCCAGTACTTC

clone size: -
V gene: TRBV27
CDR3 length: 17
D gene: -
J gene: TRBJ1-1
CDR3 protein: CASSLFGRGTRGTEAFF
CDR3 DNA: TGTGCCAGCAGTTTATTCGGTCGGGGGACGAGGGGCACTGAAGCTTTCTTT

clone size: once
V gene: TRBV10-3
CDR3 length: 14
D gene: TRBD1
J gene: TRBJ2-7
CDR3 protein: CASSAGGHFYEQYF
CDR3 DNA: TGTGCCAGCTCCGCAGGGGGACACTTCTACGAGCAGTACTTC

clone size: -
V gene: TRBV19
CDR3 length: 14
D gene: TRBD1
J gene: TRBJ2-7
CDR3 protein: CASSDRGLSYEQYF
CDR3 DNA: TGTGCCAGTAGCGACAGGGGTCTCTCCTACGAGCAGTACTTC

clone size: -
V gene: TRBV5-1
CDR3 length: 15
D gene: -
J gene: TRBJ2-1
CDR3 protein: CASSLGQGRGYEQFF
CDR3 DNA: TGCGCCAGCAGCTTGGGGCAGGGTAGGGGCTATGAGCAGTTCTTC

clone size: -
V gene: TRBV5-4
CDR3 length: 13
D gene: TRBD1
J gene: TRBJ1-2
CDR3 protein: CASSEGQSYGYTF
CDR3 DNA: TGTGCCAGCAGCGAGGGACAGTCCTATGGCTACACCTTC

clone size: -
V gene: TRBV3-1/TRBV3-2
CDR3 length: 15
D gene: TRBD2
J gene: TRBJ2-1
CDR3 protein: CASSATSGVRGEQFF
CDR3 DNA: TGTGCCAGCAGCGCTACTAGCGGGGTTAGGGGTGAGCAGTTCTTC

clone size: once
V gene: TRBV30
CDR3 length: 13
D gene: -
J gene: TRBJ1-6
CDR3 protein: CAWSVSADSPLHF
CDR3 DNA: TGTGCCTGGAGTGTATCCGCAGATTCACCCCTCCACTTT

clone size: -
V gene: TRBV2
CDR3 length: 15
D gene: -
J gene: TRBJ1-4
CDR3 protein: CASSVSGTPNEKLFF
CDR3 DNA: TGTGCCAGCAGTGTTAGCGGGACCCCTAATGAAAAACTGTTTTTT

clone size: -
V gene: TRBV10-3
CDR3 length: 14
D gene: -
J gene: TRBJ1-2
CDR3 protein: CAISELLQTYGYTF
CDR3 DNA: TGTGCCATCAGTGAGCTGTTGCAGACTTATGGCTACACCTTC

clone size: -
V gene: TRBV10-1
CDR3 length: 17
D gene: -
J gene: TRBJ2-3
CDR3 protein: CASSESTIGRTTDTQYF
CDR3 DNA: TGCGCCAGCAGTGAGTCGACTATTGGAAGAACCACAGATACGCAGTATTTT

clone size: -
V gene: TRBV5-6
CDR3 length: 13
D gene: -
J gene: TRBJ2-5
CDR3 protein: CASTGVRGETQYF
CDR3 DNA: TGTGCCAGCACTGGGGTCAGGGGAGAGACCCAGTACTTC

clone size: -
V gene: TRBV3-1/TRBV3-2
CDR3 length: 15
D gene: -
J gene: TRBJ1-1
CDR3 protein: CASSHGGEGDTEAFF
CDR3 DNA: TGTGCCAGCAGCCACGGAGGAGAGGGGGACACTGAAGCTTTCTTT

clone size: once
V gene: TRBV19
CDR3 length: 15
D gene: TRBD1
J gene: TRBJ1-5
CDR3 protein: CASTLGQPSNQPQHF
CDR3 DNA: TGTGCCAGTACCCTGGGACAGCCTAGCAATCAGCCCCAGCATTTT

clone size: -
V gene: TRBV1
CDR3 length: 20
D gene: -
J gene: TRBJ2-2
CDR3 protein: CTSSQAERGLAGVNTGELFF
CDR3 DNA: TGCACCAGCAGCCAAGCCGAAAGGGGCCTAGCGGGGGTGAACACCGGGGAGCTGTTTTTT

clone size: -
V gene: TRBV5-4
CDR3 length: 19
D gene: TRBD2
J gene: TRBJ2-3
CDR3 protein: CASSLPLAGGAGGTDTQYF
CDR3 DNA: TGTGCCAGCAGCCTCCCACTAGCGGGGGGGGCGGGGGGCACAGATACGCAGTATTTT

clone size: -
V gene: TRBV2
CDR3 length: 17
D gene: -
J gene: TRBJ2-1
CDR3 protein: CASSELYLQANNNEQFF
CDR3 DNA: TGTGCCAGCAGTGAACTATACCTTCAGGCTAACAACAATGAGCAGTTCTTC

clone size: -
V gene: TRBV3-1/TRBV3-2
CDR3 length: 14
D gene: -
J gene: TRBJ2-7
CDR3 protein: CASRKTGRDYEQYF
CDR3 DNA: TGTGCCAGCAGAAAAACAGGGAGAGACTACGAGCAGTACTTC

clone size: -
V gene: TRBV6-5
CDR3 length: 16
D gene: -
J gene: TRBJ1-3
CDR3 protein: CASSYGASGSGNTIYF
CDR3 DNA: TGTGCCAGCAGTTACGGGGCCTCGGGCTCTGGAAACACCATATATTTT

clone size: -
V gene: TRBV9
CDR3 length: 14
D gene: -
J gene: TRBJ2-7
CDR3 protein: CASSVSWGDHEQYF
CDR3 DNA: TGTGCCAGCAGCGTATCGTGGGGGGACCACGAGCAGTACTTC

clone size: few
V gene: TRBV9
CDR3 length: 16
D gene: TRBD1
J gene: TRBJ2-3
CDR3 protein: CASSVGDRDSTDTQYF
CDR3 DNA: TGTGCCAGCAGCGTTGGGGACAGGGACTCCACAGATACGCAGTATTTT

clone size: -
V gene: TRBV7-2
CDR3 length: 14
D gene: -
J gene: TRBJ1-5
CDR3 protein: CASSPNRGNQPQHF
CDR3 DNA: TGTGCCAGCAGCCCTAACCGTGGCAATCAGCCCCAGCATTTT

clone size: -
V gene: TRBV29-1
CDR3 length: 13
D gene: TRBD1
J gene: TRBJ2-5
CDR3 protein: CSGGTGGGETQYF
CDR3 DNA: TGCAGCGGCGGGACAGGGGGAGGGGAGACCCAGTACTTC

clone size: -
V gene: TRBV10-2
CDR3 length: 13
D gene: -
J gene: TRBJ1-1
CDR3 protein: CASSESTGSEAFF
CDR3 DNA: TGCGCCAGCAGTGAGTCGACGGGAAGCGAAGCTTTCTTT